The sequence of this TCR beta chain was determined in a study of T cell repertoires in cytomegalovirus infection. Findings and caveats of the study: The study identified carriers of CMV plus the relevant HLA from cumulative public TCR beta family frequency. Across the ex vivo response, the dominant clonotypes were HLA-C-restricted CMV-specific TCR beta clonotypes.

V shed 4 bases and J 8 bases; nucleotides not matched to a gene: 15. CDR1 and CDR2 from the germline V gene are DFQATT and SNEGSKA (reference sequence). This CDR3 has 17 amino acids. TCRdb passed the reads through MiXCR, listing each CDR3 protein once. This repertoire shows some 350,000 distinct CDR3 sequences, roughly 29% found once; its top ten account for about 19%. This clonotype was picked up a small number of times. What it binds is not known. The rearrangement links TRBV20-1 to TRBJ2-1, with TRBD2 matching 12 bases. Material: cultured PBMCs, obtained from culture after CMV antigen stimulation. The TCR comes from a human donor in good health (CMV status not recorded). Some clones in this sample may be carry-over from other donors' samples. CDR3 protein: CSAISSGRGLIGDEQFF. For the CDR3, the DNA is TGCAGTGCTATCTCTAGCGGGAGGGGATTAATCGGCGATGAGCAGTTCTTC.